The 26 T cell receptor beta chains below all came from one sample that was sequenced in a study of cytomegalovirus exposure and HLA in healthy donors. 60 Vbeta and 13 Jbeta primers were used in PCR. Sequencing was performed with immunoSEQ multiplex PCR; in TCRdb, only in-frame clones are kept and a portion is missing. The sample records under 200,000 clones, 65% to 70% being singletons. Source material: PBMCs. All receptors come from a woman between 18 and 30 years old in good health and CMV-seropositive.

The gene calls are TRBV7-9 and TRBJ2-5; TRBD2 matches 8 bases. The CDR3 sequence is 16 residues long. Germline-derived CDR1 and CDR2 are SEHNR and FQNEAQ (reference sequence). The trim removed 4 bases at V and 5 bases at J, leaving 12 bases unmatched. The CDR3 sequence is CASSSWTSLLMETQYF. CDR3 sequence (DNA): TGTGCCAGCAGCTCTTGGACTAGCCTATTGATGGAGACCCAGTACTTC.

The chain uses TRBV7-2 and TRBJ2-3; the match to TRBD2 covers 8 bases. Looked up from germline, CDR1 is SGHTA and CDR2 is FQGNSA. Trimming took 6 bases from V and 5 from J; bases not matched to a gene: 7. This CDR3 contains 14 residues. The CDR3 nucleotides read TGTGCCAGCAGTCAAAGCGGGGGCCTAGATACGCAGTATTTT. Protein sequence: CASSQSGGLDTQYF.

In its sample, this clone was seen a few times. This chain joins TRBV19 and TRBJ2-1; a possible D gene is TRBD2 (5 bases). The CDR3 sequence is 16 residues long. The V gene's germline CDR1 is LNHDA and CDR2 SQIVND (reference sequence). With 3 bases removed from V and 9 bases from J, the gap between germline ends came to 21 bases. CDR3 bases: TGTGCCAGTAGTATGGAGGTCCTAGCCTTTGCCGGTGAGCAGTTCTTC. Its protein is CASSMEVLAFAGEQFF. Based on the CDR3 plus reference TRBV19 and TRBJ2-1, the full variable domain is DGGITQSPKYLFRKEGQNVTLSCEQNLNHDAMYWYRQDPGQGLRLIYYSQIVNDFQKGDIAEGYSVSREKKESFPLTVTSAQKNPTAFYLCASSMEVLAFAGEQFFGPGTRLTVL.

The chain recombines TRBV5-6 with TRBJ2-1; 9 positions agree with TRBD2. Germline CDR1 SGHDT, CDR2 YYEEEE. Trimming cost V 4 bases and J 5 bases; bases outside gene matches: 7. This CDR3 comprises 15 residues. This CDR3 is CASSPGLARHNEQFF. In DNA, the CDR3 is TGTGCCAGCAGCCCCGGACTAGCGAGGCACAATGAGCAGTTCTTC.

In this sample, this clone turned up once. The chain combines TRBV6-1 with TRBJ2-6; possible D gene TRBD2, 6 bases. The CDR3 covers 15 residues. V was trimmed by 8 bases and J by 0 bases, leaving 11 bases between them. Germline CDR1 and CDR2: MNHNS and SASEGT. The CDR3 spells CASGDGSSGANVLTF. In DNA, the CDR3 is TGTGCCAGCGGAGACGGGAGCTCTGGGGCCAACGTCCTGACTTTC.

The V call is TRBV6-5, the J call TRBJ2-5, with 9 bases identical to TRBD1. The J call may be in error: the DNA end matches TRBJ2-7 better. The CDR3 sequence is 14 residues long. CDR1 is MNHEY and CDR2 is SVGAGI in the germline V gene. Here the CDR3 reads CASSSPDRGYEQYF. The CDR3, as DNA: TGTGCCAGCAGTTCTCCGGACAGGGGATACGAGCAGTACTTC.

The rearrangement uses TRBV30 and TRBJ2-1; weak D call: TRBD1 (6 bases). The CDR3 consists of 16 residues. CDR1 is GTSNPN and CDR2 is SVGIG in the germline V gene (reference sequence). V lost 1 base and J lost 0, with 13 bases in between. CDR3 protein: CAWSGVRGSSYNEQFF. The CDR3 nucleotides read TGTGCCTGGAGTGGGGTCAGGGGCAGCTCCTACAATGAGCAGTTCTTC.

This clone was seen a few times. The chain is built from TRBV28 and TRBJ2-5, with a possible D match to TRBD1 (7 bases). In germline, CDR1 is MDHEN, CDR2 SYDVKM. The V end was cut by 5 bases, the J end by 3 bases, with 10 bases between. The CDR3 length is 13 residues. DNA of the CDR3: TGTGCCAGCAGTCCAGGGGGGAAAGAGACCCAGTACTTC. Amino acids: CASSPGGKETQYF.

This clone turned up a few times. This chain joins TRBV6-5 and TRBJ1-1; tentatively, D is TRBD1 (5 bases). Deletions cut 5 bases from V and 5 bases from J, with 12 bases between. CDR1 MNHEY and CDR2 SVGAGI come from the germline V gene. This CDR3 contains 13 residues. The CDR3 region is CASSLNRGTEAFF. CDR3 DNA sequence: TGTGCCAGCAGTCTAAACCGGGGGACTGAAGCTTTCTTT.

This clone was counted only a few times. The chain has TRBV14 and TRBJ2-3, with TRBD2 matching over 8 bases. Trimming at V came to 5 bases and at J to 10 bases, leaving 14 bases not matched to a gene. This CDR3 has 15 residues. From germline, CDR1 is SGHDN and CDR2 FVKESK. The CDR3: CASSNYQTSGVAQYF. CDR3 DNA: TGTGCCAGCAGCAACTACCAAACTAGCGGAGTTGCGCAGTATTTT.

This clone was counted once. The V call is TRBV18, the J call TRBJ2-5, with D maybe TRBD1 (6 bases). The germline V and J ends were trimmed by 9 bases and 3 bases, with 11 bases remaining between them. This CDR3 has 12 residues. Per germline, CDR1 KGHSH and CDR2 LQKENI. CDR3 sequence: CASGTPEETQYF. The CDR3 bases are TGTGCCAGTGGGACACCCGAAGAGACCCAGTACTTC. The full variable domain, its missing parts supplied by reference TRBV18 and TRBJ2-5, is NAGVMQNPRHLVRRRGQEARLRCSPMKGHSHVYWYRQLPEEGLKFMVYLQKENIIDESGMPKERFSAEFPKEGPSILRIQQVVRGDSAAYFCASGTPEETQYFGPGTRLLVL.

This chain joins TRBV7-8 and TRBJ2-7; 7 bases fit TRBD2. This CDR3 spans 15 amino acids. Germline V gene data show CDR1 as SGHVS and CDR2 as FQNEAQ. J lost 2 bases, V lost 5 bases, and 9 bases had no gene match. Written as DNA, the CDR3 is TGTGCCAGCAGCCCGGGAGGAGCGGGTACCTACGAGCAGTACTTC. It encodes CASSPGGAGTYEQYF.

This clone was detected only a few times. This chain links TRBV14 with TRBJ2-7; tentative D call: TRBD2 (6 bases). This CDR3 spans 15 amino acids. Between the trimmed V and J ends, which lost 0 bases and 5 bases, there was a span of 14 bases. Per the germline V gene, CDR1 is SGHDN and CDR2 is FVKESK. As DNA, the CDR3 is TGTGCCAGCAGCCAAGAACGCTTTGGCGGGGACGAGCAGTACTTC. Amino acids: CASSQERFGGDEQYF.

This clone was detected a few times. V gene TRBV19 combines with J gene TRBJ1-4, with D maybe TRBD1 (6 bases). The length of the CDR3 is 13 residues. The V gene's germline CDR1 is LNHDA and CDR2 SQIVND (reference sequence). Trimming left V 4 bases short and J 7 bases short, with 10 bases between. The CDR3 DNA is TGTGCCAGTAGTAGGACAGTCGGTGAAAAACTGTTTTTT. Its translation: CASSRTVGEKLFF.

This clone was picked up a small number of times. The chain joins TRBV6-1 to TRBJ1-1; D is perhaps TRBD1 (5 bases). V was shortened by 2 bases and J by 5 bases, with 21 bases between the two germline ends. The CDR3 totals 17 residues. Germline V lookup: CDR1 MNHNS, CDR2 SASEGT. The CDR3: CASSESSGGGGWTEAFF. The CDR3 DNA sequence: TGTGCCAGCAGTGAAAGTTCAGGCGGGGGTGGGTGGACTGAAGCTTTCTTT.

V usage is TRBV9 and J usage is TRBJ2-1; 10 bases are shared with TRBD1. The V and J ends lost 0 bases and 6 bases, in that order; junction bases with no gene match: 12. Germline values: CDR1 SGDLS, CDR2 YYNGEE. This CDR3 has 18 residues. The CDR3 reads CASSVATIDRGRGNEQFF. CDR3 in DNA: TGTGCCAGCAGCGTAGCTACCATCGACAGGGGGCGTGGCAATGAGCAGTTCTTC. Supplemented by reference TRBV9 and TRBJ2-1, the full variable domain reads DSGVTQTPKHLITATGQRVTLRCSPRSGDLSVYWYQQSLDQGLQFLIQYYNGEERAKGNILERFSAQQFPDLHSELNLSSLELGDSALYFCASSVATIDRGRGNEQFFGPGTRLTVL.

The chain employs TRBV5-8 and TRBJ2-7, with D perhaps TRBD1 (6 bases). The V and J ends lost 5 bases and 2 bases respectively, with 14 bases between them. Germline lookup yields CDR1 SGHTS and CDR2 YDEGEE. The CDR3 is 14 amino acids. The CDR3: CASRSTGRAYEQYF. CDR3 nucleotide sequence: TGTGCCAGCAGATCGACAGGACGAGCCTACGAGCAGTACTTC.

This clone was seen more than once but under ten times. This sequence joins TRBV28 and TRBJ1-1; 8 positions agree with TRBD1. Germline CDR1 MDHEN, CDR2 SYDVKM. The length of the CDR3 is 15 residues. With 5 bases clipped from V and 7 bases from J, the junction kept 12 bases outside the gene matches. DNA for the CDR3: TGTGCCAGCAGTCAGCAGGGACAGGATCCCTATGAAGCTTTCTTT. Encoded protein: CASSQQGQDPYEAFF.

This chain connects TRBV19 to TRBJ2-7; 9 nucleotides match TRBD1. Trimming at V came to 9 bases and at J to 3 bases, leaving 9 bases not matched to a gene. Per the germline V gene, CDR1 is LNHDA and CDR2 is SQIVND (reference sequence). The CDR3 extends over 14 amino acids. CDR3 amino acids: CASSDRGAFYEQYF. The CDR3 DNA sequence: TGTGCCAGCTCGGACAGGGGAGCCTTCTACGAGCAGTACTTC.

The chain recombines TRBV18 with TRBJ2-5; 9 nucleotides agree with TRBD2. Germline loops: CDR1 KGHSH, CDR2 LQKENI. Losses at the gene ends were 6 bases for V and 3 bases for J; bases not matched to a gene: 8. The CDR3 consists of 15 residues. The CDR3 DNA reads as TGTGCCAGCTCCCCCGGGGTAGCGGGAGAAGAGACCCAGTACTTC. Amino acids: CASSPGVAGEETQYF.

The chain recombines TRBV5-1 with TRBJ2-1; 8 bases line up with TRBD1. Germline values: CDR1 SGHRS, CDR2 YFSETQ. Unmatched junction bases numbered 6, after V lost 4 bases and J lost 0 bases. The CDR3 totals 16 residues. CDR3 sequence reads: CASSPSGGRSYNEQFF. The CDR3 DNA is TGCGCCAGCAGCCCCTCAGGGGGCCGCTCCTACAATGAGCAGTTCTTC. Together with reference TRBV5-1 and TRBJ2-1, the CDR3 gives the full variable domain: KAGVTQTPRYLIKTRGQQVTLSCSPISGHRSVSWYQQTPGQGLQFLFEYFSETQRNKGNFPGRFSGRQFSNSRSEMNVSTLELGDSALYLCASSPSGGRSYNEQFFGPGTRLTVL.

This chain joins TRBV29-1 and TRBJ2-1; 8 bases match TRBD2. The CDR3 is 15 residues long. V lost 4 bases and J lost 7; bases outside the gene matches: 12. The germline gives CDR1 SQVTM, CDR2 ANQGSEA. CDR3 sequence reads: CSVGRAGVERNEQFF. CDR3 nucleotides: TGCAGCGTTGGCCGAGCGGGAGTTGAGAGAAATGAGCAGTTCTTC.

J is TRBJ2-7 and V is TRBV9; 8 nucleotides align to TRBD1. J was trimmed by 2 bases and V by 1 base; bases with no gene match: 5. CDR1 SGDLS and CDR2 YYNGEE come from the germline V gene. CDR3 length: 15 residues. As DNA, the CDR3 is TGTGCCAGCAGCGTAACAGGGGGTGTCCCCTACGAGCAGTACTTC. This translates into CASSVTGGVPYEQYF.

The J gene is TRBJ2-1, the V gene TRBV11-2; 12 bases map to TRBD2. The CDR3 sequence is 16 residues long. Trimming at V came to 5 bases and at J to 2 bases, leaving 4 bases not matched to a gene. The germline V gene encodes CDR1 SGHAT and CDR2 FQNNGV. Here the CDR3 reads CASSASGGDTYNEQFF. The CDR3 DNA sequence: TGTGCCAGCAGCGCTAGCGGGGGGGACACCTACAATGAGCAGTTCTTC.

The V and J genes are TRBV29-1 and TRBJ2-2; D possibly corresponds to TRBD2 (6 bases). Germline loops: CDR1 SQVTM, CDR2 ANQGSEA. This CDR3 is built from 13 residues. V lost 7 bases and J lost 2, with 11 bases in between. The CDR3 DNA sequence: TGCAGCGCCGAGGGACTTAACACCGGGGAGCTGTTTTTT. This translates into CSAEGLNTGELFF.

The V call is TRBV30, the J call TRBJ2-5, with a weak D call TRBD1 (5 bases). The J call may be incorrect, as the DNA end agrees better with TRBJ2-7. Germline V CDR1 and CDR2: GTSNPN, SVGIG (reference sequence). The CDR3 totals 16 residues. The CDR3, as DNA: TGTGCCTGGAGCCTACTTAGGGGTCTACCGACCTACGAGCAGTACTTC. This codes for CAWSLLRGLPTYEQYF.